This T cell receptor beta chain was recovered during a study of CD8 T cells in ankylosing spondylitis. Notes on the study in general: Roughly eight highly homologous variants made up a TCR beta motif that seemed to typify ankylosing spondylitis blood. A subset of motif variants has previously been described in the synovial fluid and blood of reactive arthritis. Significant enrichment of disease-linked clones was reported in matched ankylosing spondylitis synovial fluid.

Concerning this clonotype: Antigen unknown.

Germline V gene sequence: CDR1 SQVTM, CDR2 ANQGSEA. This CDR3 comprises 14 residues. Trimming removed 7 bases from V and 7 bases from J; junction bases left unmatched: 10. Quantitative 5'-RACE with molecular barcodes was used to make the TCR beta libraries. TCRdb passed the 5' RACE reads through MiXCR, listing each CDR3 protein once. The table lists some 250,000 distinct CDR3 sequences, more than 20% of them singletons, with over 0.55% in the top ten. The origin of this receptor is a male donor with ankylosing spondylitis or in good health (not recorded which). Sequences were obtained from blood, either unsorted or a sorted T cell fraction (not recorded which). The rearrangement uses TRBV29-1 and TRBJ2-5; TRBD2 aligns across 12 bases. The CDR3 is CSARLAGAQGTQYF. CDR3 in DNA: TGCAGCGCCCGACTAGCGGGAGCCCAGGGGACCCAGTACTTC.